One sample yielded the 17 T cell receptor beta chains listed below, sequenced in a study of a mutant IDH1 vaccine in newly diagnosed glioma. This sample's time point: week 47, end of study. The study gave 300 ug of mutant IDH1 20-mer peptide per vaccine dose, with topical imiquimod. No antigens are known for them. This table comes from immunoSEQ multiplex PCR, and its TCRdb copy is limited to in-frame clones, with some not included. The repertoire includes approximately 31,000 clones, around 82% of them detected once, and less than 30% sits in the top ten. Sample: PBMCs, taken from a glioma patient whose treatment included an IDH1 peptide vaccine. The receptor set was obtained from a man under 40 with glioma.

The J gene is TRBJ2-7, the V gene TRBV5-6, with 9 bases matching TRBD1. CDR1 is SGHDT and CDR2 is YYEEEE in the germline V gene. V lost 1 base and J lost 5; bases outside the gene matches: 7. The CDR3 totals 15 residues. The CDR3 nucleotides read TGTGCCAGCAGCTTGCGCGGACAGGGGTCCAACGAGCAGTACTTC. It is translated as CASSLRGQGSNEQYF.

The CDR3: CSVTLAGAEAFF. CDR3 nucleotide sequence: TGCAGCGTAACGCTTGCGGGGGCTGAAGCTTTCTTT. The gene calls are TRBV29-1 and TRBJ1-1, with D maybe TRBD1 (5 bases). Germline V CDR1 and CDR2: SQVTM, ANQGSEA. This CDR3 comprises 12 residues. V was shortened by 6 bases and J by 6 bases, with 14 bases between the two germline ends.

The rearrangement uses TRBV29-1 and TRBJ2-6; D perhaps matches TRBD1 (5 bases). The CDR3 covers 16 residues. Germline V gene sequence: CDR1 SQVTM, CDR2 ANQGSEA. V shed 0 bases and J shed 0 bases, with 9 bases lying between them. The CDR3 loop reads CSVEDLQGSGANVLTF. The CDR3 DNA follows: TGCAGCGTTGAAGATCTTCAGGGCTCTGGGGCCAACGTCCTGACTTTC.

The V and J genes are TRBV7-8 and TRBJ1-2; no clear D. The CDR3 has 14 residues. Germline CDR1 and CDR2: SGHVS and FQNEAQ. Trimming pared 5 bases from V and 5 bases from J, leaving 15 bases between. The CDR3 region is CASSPTSVNYGYTF. CDR3 nucleotide sequence: TGTGCCAGCAGCCCCACCTCAGTGAATTATGGCTACACCTTC.

The chain couples TRBV28 to TRBJ2-7; D unclear. V was cut by 3 bases and J by 7 bases, with 7 bases left in between. The V gene's germline CDR1 is MDHEN and CDR2 SYDVKM. The CDR3 has 11 residues. Here the CDR3 DNA reads TGTGCCAGCAGTTTTGCGACAGAGCAGTACTTC. Translation gives CASSFATEQYF.

The chain is built from TRBV5-1 and TRBJ2-5; D is unresolved. V was pared by 0 bases and J by 2 bases, with 5 bases between. The germline CDR1 and CDR2 sequences are SGHRS and YFSETQ. The CDR3 has 13 residues. For the CDR3, the DNA is TGCGCCAGCAGCTTGGGGAATCAAGAGACCCAGTACTTC. This translates into CASSLGNQETQYF.

The chain employs TRBV6-5 and TRBJ2-6; D gene unclear. The CDR3 contains 15 residues. Per the germline V gene, CDR1 is MNHEY and CDR2 is SVGAGI. V gave up 0 bases and J gave up 0 bases, with 3 bases separating them. This CDR3 is CASSYSSSGANVLTF. CDR3 sequence (DNA): TGTGCCAGCAGTTACTCGAGCTCTGGGGCCAACGTCCTGACTTTC.

CDR3 DNA: TGTGCCAGCAGCTTGGCCGGGGACGATAACACCGGGGAGCTGTTTTTT. Its protein is CASSLAGDDNTGELFF. This chain links TRBV5-8 with TRBJ2-2, with D perhaps assigned TRBD1 or TRBD2 (5 bases each). The germline V and J ends were trimmed by 0 bases and 2 bases, with 11 bases remaining between them. The CDR3 contains 16 residues. Germline CDR1 and CDR2: SGHTS and YDEGEE.

J is TRBJ2-1 and V is TRBV30, with 8 positions matching TRBD1. The CDR3 has 16 amino acids. CDR1 is GTSNPN, CDR2 SVGIG, per germline (reference sequence). The V gene end was trimmed by 2 bases and the J gene end by 6 bases; junction bases not matched to a gene: 12. The CDR3 loop reads CAWSLPSGGLGNEQFF. The CDR3 nucleotides read TGTGCCTGGAGTCTCCCTTCAGGGGGCCTAGGCAATGAGCAGTTCTTC. The full variable domain, with the rest looked up from reference TRBV30 and TRBJ2-1, is SQTIHQWPATLVQPVGSPLSLECTVEGTSNPNLYWYRQAAGRGLQLLFYSVGIGQISSEVPQNLSASRPQDRQFILSSKKLLLSDSGFYLCAWSLPSGGLGNEQFFGPGTRLTVL.

This chain connects TRBV5-4 to TRBJ1-6, with 7 bases identical to TRBD1. CDR3 length: 13 residues. Losses at the gene ends were 4 bases for V and 12 bases for J; bases not matched to a gene: 7. Germline V gives CDR1 SGHNT, CDR2 YYREEE (reference sequence). CDR3 nucleotide sequence: TGTGCCAGCAGCAGAGACCAGGGGGAACCCCTCCACTTT. Encoded protein: CASSRDQGEPLHF.

The V gene is TRBV6-6, the J gene TRBJ1-6, with D perhaps TRBD1 (6 bases). This CDR3 spans 13 amino acids. In germline, CDR1 is MNHNY, CDR2 SVGAGI (reference sequence). V gave up 4 bases and J gave up 9 bases, with 10 bases separating them. The CDR3 nucleotides read TGTGCCAGCAGTTCAGGGGTTACTTCACCCCTCCACTTT. Its translation is CASSSGVTSPLHF.

This sequence joins TRBV7-9 and TRBJ1-5, with D uncertain. V gave up 5 bases and J gave up 5 bases, with 10 bases separating them. CDR3 length: 13 amino acids. The germline gives CDR1 SEHNR, CDR2 FQNEAQ (reference sequence). CDR3 bases: TGTGCCAGCAGCCTCGGACTCGATCAGCCCCAGCATTTT. Translation: CASSLGLDQPQHF.

The chain uses TRBV29-1 and TRBJ2-4; 11 positions match TRBD1. J lost 2 bases, V lost 5 bases, and 2 bases had no gene match. The CDR3 totals 14 residues. From germline, CDR1 is SQVTM and CDR2 ANQGSEA. The CDR3 loop is CSVRTGGTKNIQYF. The CDR3 DNA reads as TGCAGCGTTAGGACAGGGGGCACCAAAAACATTCAGTACTTC.

This clone has a single count. V and J are TRBV29-1 and TRBJ2-5; either TRBD1 or TRBD2 may supply D (6 bases each). V lost 4 bases to trimming and J lost 5 bases, with 14 bases between them. The CDR3 contains 13 residues. CDR1 is SQVTM, CDR2 ANQGSEA, per germline. In DNA form, the CDR3 reads TGCAGCGTTGGGGTGGGGGGCGTTGAGACCCAGTACTTC. The encoded protein is CSVGVGGVETQYF.

This sequence joins TRBV5-6 and TRBJ2-1; 10 bases line up with TRBD2. The CDR3 totals 18 residues. Trimming at V came to 2 bases and at J to 1 base, leaving 9 bases not matched to a gene. From germline, CDR1 is SGHDT and CDR2 YYEEEE. This CDR3 reads CASSFIQLAGSSYNEQFF. The CDR3 DNA is TGTGCCAGCAGCTTTATCCAACTAGCGGGGTCTTCCTACAATGAGCAGTTCTTC.

V gene TRBV27 combines with J gene TRBJ2-7; D could derive from TRBD1 or TRBD2 (5 bases each). This CDR3 contains 16 residues. CDR1 is MNHEY, CDR2 SMNVEV, per germline (reference sequence). Between the trimmed V and J ends, which lost 5 bases and 1 base, there was a span of 18 bases. Written as DNA, the CDR3 is TGTGCCAGCAGTATACTCCTGGGGACCGAGTCCTACGAGCAGTACTTC. Translated: CASSILLGTESYEQYF.

This clone was seen only once. This chain links TRBV7-8 with TRBJ2-5, with 8 bases that match TRBD1. Germline V CDR1 and CDR2: SGHVS, FQNEAQ. The junction had 10 bases not matched to a gene; V was cut back by 5 bases and J by 5 bases. CDR3 length: 15 residues. This CDR3 is CASSLTAGGEETQYF. The CDR3 bases are TGTGCCAGCAGCCTCACGGCAGGGGGCGAGGAGACCCAGTACTTC. The complete variable domain, with remaining parts taken from reference TRBV7-8 and TRBJ2-5, reads GAGVSQSPRYKVAKRGQDVALRCDPISGHVSLFWYQQALGQGPEFLTYFQNEAQLDKSGLPSDRFFAERPEGSVSTLKIQRTQQEDSAVYLCASSLTAGGEETQYFGPGTRLLVL.